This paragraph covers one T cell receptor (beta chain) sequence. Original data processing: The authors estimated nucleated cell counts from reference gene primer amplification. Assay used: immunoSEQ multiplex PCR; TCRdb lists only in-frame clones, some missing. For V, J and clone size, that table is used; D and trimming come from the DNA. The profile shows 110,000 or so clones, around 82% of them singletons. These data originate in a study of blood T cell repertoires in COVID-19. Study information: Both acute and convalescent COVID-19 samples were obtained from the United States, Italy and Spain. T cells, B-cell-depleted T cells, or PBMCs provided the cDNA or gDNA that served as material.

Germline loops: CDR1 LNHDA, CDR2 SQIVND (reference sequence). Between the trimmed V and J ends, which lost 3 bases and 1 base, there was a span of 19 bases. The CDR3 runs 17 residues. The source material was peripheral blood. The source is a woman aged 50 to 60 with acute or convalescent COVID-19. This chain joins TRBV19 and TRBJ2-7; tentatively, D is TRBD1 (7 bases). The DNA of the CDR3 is TGTGCCAGTAGTATGTTCGGAGGGGGCAGGCTATCCTACGAGCAGTACTTC. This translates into CASSMFGGGRLSYEQYF.